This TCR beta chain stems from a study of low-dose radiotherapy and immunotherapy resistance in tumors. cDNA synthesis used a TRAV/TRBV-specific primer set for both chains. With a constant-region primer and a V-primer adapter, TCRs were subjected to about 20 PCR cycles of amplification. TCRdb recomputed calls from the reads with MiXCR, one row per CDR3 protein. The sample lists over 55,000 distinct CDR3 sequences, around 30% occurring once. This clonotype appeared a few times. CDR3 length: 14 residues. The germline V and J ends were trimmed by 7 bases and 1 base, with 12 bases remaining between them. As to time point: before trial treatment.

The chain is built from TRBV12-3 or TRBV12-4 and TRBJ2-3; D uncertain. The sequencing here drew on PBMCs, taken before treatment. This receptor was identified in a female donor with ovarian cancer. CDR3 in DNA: TGTGCCAGCATTTCTCAATTTCGCACAGATACGCAGTATTTT. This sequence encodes CASISQFRTDTQYF.